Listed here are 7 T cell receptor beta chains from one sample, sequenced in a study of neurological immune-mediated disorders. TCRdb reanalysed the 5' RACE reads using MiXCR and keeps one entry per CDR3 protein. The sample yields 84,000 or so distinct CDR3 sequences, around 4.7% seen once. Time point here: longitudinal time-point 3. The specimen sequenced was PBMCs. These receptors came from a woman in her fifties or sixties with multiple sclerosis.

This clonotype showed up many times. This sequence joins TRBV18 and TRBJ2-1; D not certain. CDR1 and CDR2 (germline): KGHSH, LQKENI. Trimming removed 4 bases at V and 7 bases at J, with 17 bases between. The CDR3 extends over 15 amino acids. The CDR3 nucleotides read TGTGCCAGCTCACTAGTCGGGCCTAACAGAAATGAGCAGTTCTTC. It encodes CASSLVGPNRNEQFF. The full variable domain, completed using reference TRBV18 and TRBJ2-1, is NAGVMQNPRHLVRRRGQEARLRCSPMKGHSHVYWYRQLPEEGLKFMVYLQKENIIDESGMPKERFSAEFPKEGPSILRIQQVVRGDSAAYFCASSLVGPNRNEQFFGPGTRLTVL.

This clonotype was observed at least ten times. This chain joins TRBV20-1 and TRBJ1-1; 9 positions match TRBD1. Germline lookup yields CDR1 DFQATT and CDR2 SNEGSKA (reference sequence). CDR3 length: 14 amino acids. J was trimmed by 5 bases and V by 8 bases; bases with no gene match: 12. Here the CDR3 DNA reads TGCAGTTCCCCGGGACAGGGCGTATTTACTGAAGCTTTCTTT. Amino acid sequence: CSSPGQGVFTEAFF.

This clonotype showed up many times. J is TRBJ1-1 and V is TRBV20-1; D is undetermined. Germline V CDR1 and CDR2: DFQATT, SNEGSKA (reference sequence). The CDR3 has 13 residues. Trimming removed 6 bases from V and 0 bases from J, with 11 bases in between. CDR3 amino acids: CSAPHGLNTEAFF. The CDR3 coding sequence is TGCAGTGCCCCACACGGGCTGAACACTGAAGCTTTCTTT.

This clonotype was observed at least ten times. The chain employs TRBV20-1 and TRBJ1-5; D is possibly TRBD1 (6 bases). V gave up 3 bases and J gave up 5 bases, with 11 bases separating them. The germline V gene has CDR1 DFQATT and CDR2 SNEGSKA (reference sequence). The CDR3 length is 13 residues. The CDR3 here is CSARVRGDQPQHF. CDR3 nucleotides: TGCAGTGCTAGGGTCAGGGGTGATCAGCCCCAGCATTTT.

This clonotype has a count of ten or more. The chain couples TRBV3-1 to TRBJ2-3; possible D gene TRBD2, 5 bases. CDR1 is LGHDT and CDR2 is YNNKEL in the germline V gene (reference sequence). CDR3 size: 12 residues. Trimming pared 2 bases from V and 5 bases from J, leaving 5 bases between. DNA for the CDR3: TGTGCCAGCAGCCAACGGGGAGATACGCAGTATTTT. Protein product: CASSQRGDTQYF.

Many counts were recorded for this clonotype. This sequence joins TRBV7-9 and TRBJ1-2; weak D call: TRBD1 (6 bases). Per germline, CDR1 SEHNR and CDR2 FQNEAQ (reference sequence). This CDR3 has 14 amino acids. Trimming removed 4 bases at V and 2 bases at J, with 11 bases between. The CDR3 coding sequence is TGTGCCAGCAGCTCGGACAGAGGAAACTATGGCTACACCTTC. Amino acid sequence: CASSSDRGNYGYTF.

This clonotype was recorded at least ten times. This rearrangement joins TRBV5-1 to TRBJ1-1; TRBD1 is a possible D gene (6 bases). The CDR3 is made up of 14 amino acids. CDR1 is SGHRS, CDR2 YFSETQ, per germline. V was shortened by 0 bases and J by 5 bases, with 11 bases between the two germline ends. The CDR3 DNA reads TGCGCCAGCAGCTTGGCACAGGGTTGGACTGAAGCTTTCTTT. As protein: CASSLAQGWTEAFF.